What follows is one T cell receptor beta chain and its context. This clonotype has at least ten counts. The antigen it binds to is not known. One base away there is no much larger clone; base qualities are not given. The sample comes from a study of T cells in Graves' hyperthyroidism and ophthalmopathy (dated 2019 in TCRdb). Looking at the study overall: Peripheral blood was sampled at the time of initial diagnosis, prior to any treatment. To identify TCR V-J signatures that set the groups apart, the researchers used a discovery cohort of 100 patients, made up of about 44 with Graves' ophthalmopathy and 55 to 65 with stable Graves' hyperthyroidism. Prospective prediction of ophthalmopathy was tested in an independent validation cohort consisting of roughly 20 hyperthyroidism patients and 15 or so patients who later progressed to ophthalmopathy. The 100 discovery patients were randomly split 7:3 into training and test sets. In addition, the study compared T-cell repertoires in thyroid tissue and in blood from about six Graves' hyperthyroidism patients. After blood sampling, hyperthyroidism patients were treated with methimazole at a starting dose of 30 mg daily, and ophthalmopathy patients were treated with high-dose intravenous methylprednisolone. The paper describes TCR Vbeta CDR3 sequencing of fewer than 150 peripheral blood samples, made up of approximately 40 ophthalmopathy patients, roughly 72 hyperthyroidism patients and 17 progressor patients. Findings and caveats that apply to the study as a whole: Blood samples also contained most of the expanded thyroid clonotypes (frequency above 0.001), which suggests that blood repertoires may reflect thyroid immune responses. Sample size was not statistically predetermined, and investigators were not blinded to group allocation. In cross-validation, a model built on a 13 V-J signature told ophthalmopathy apart from stable hyperthyroidism with approximately 90% sensitivity and roughly 81% specificity, and in testing the same model reached 80%/75%. In validation, the model predicted progression to ophthalmopathy with approximately 71% sensitivity and around 72% specificity, a median of about 6 months before onset.

TCR beta CDR3 regions were amplified from RNA transcripts. The TCR CDR3 was subjected to a first round of RT-PCR using the HTBI primer set and the Qiagen OneStep RT-PCR kit. Libraries were constructed in a second round of multiplex PCR, after which size selection and purification were carried out. Sequencing of the libraries was done on an Illumina HiSeq2000 using paired-end 100 bp reads. Turning to the authors' computational methods: SOAPnuke was used to process the raw data, removing reads that contained adapters or uncalled bases, had a mean Phred below 15, or lacked an exact match to the constant primer or identifier. COPE v1.2.5 was used to merge the high-quality paired reads, and each unique nucleotide sequence was defined as a clonotype. Clonotypes were aligned to IMGT TRBV, TRBD and TRBJ reference segments using MiTCR v1.1. The analysis included only V-J combinations with a frequency above 0.0001, which together covered 99% to 99.2% of the repertoires. The TCS score was defined as the ratio of F50 (clonal expansion) to E x V (chaos), calculated using BLOSUM62-based TCRdist between CDR3 peptides within each V-J. Welch's t-statistics and random forest reduced 514 V-J features to 13, which were used in a naive Bayes classifier (R e1071). The public reads were reanalyzed by TCRdb: fastp trimming at Q25, MiXCR alignment, in-frame beta chains only. Each record represents a unique CDR3 protein, reported with the most common genes and DNA among its rows. In this record, the V and J calls reflect TCRdb's handling and not the investigators' own analysis. This sample holds around 350,000 distinct CDR3 sequences; under 15% were observed only once. Of the sample, 9.2% is held by the ten largest clones.

Cut back by 6 bases and 4 bases, the V and J ends lie 4 bases apart. The CDR3, from cysteine to phenylalanine, totals 11 residues. This entry keeps only the CDR3 DNA: 33 bases, framed from base 1. Per the germline V gene, MDHEN is the CDR1 and SYDVKM is the CDR2. Graves' hyperthyroidism was defined as stable when no progression to ophthalmopathy occurred over 18 months of follow-up. Hyperthyroidism patients were newly diagnosed, had a disease duration of under 2 months, and were aged 18 to 65 years. Exclusion was applied to patients with uncontrolled infections, other autoimmune diseases, pregnancy or lactation. Diagnoses relied on clinical symptoms, serum thyroxine and TRAb, thyroid ultrasound and orbital computed tomography. PBMCs were isolated from more than 9 ml of fresh peripheral blood by Ficoll-Paque density gradient centrifugation. Total RNA was extracted with Trizol reagent, and quality was checked on an Agilent 2100 Bioanalyzer.

The receptor comes from a young woman with Graves' hyperthyroidism. The specimen sequenced was blood. Here the chain combines TRBV28 and TRBJ2-4; too little of a D gene remains to name it. CDR3 region: CASREKNIQYF. In nucleotides, the sequence is TGTGCCAGCAGAGAGAAAAACATTCAGTACTTC.